The present entry profiles one T cell receptor beta chain with its context. This sample is part of a study of beta chain features in type 1 diabetes. Expressed TCRB transcripts got sequenced, as all isolated RNA was reverse transcribed. The assay was immunoSEQ multiplex PCR, and TCRdb's table has in-frame clones only and misses some. The profile shows around 310,000 clones, roughly 11% of them singletons. Germline CDR1 SQVTM, CDR2 ANQGSEA. V shed 7 bases and J 0 bases; nucleotides not matched to a gene: 6. CDR3 length: 14 amino acids. Sequenced: naive CD4+ T cells from blood. This chain links TRBV29-1 with TRBJ2-3, with 8 nucleotides matching TRBD2. This clonotype originated in a woman younger than 45 in good health. CDR3 bases: TGCAGCGGGATACTAGCGGCTAGCACAGATACGCAGTATTTT. It codes for CSGILAASTDTQYF.